This T cell receptor beta chain is from a study of response to subunit inactivated influenza vaccine. In regard to this clonotype: What it binds is unknown.

Trimming stripped 2 bases from V and 2 bases from J, with 10 bases between. Germline CDR1 and CDR2: MNHEY and SMNVEV (reference sequence). The length of the CDR3 is 14 residues. Overall study results and limits: After each seasonal influenza vaccination, few new T cells are recruited, the authors suggested.

TCRdb independently ran MiXCR on the RT-PCR reads; one entry per CDR3 protein. The sample consists of 700,000 to 800,000 distinct CDR3 sequences, under 20% of them appearing once. The chain joins TRBV27 to TRBJ2-7; no clear D. The sequencing used PBMCs from blood, collected about 5 days after vaccination. The receptor's source is a man aged 45-65 years who received an inactivated influenza vaccine. The CDR3 here is CASSLNFRAYEQYF. The CDR3 DNA reads as TGTGCCAGCAGTTTAAATTTCCGAGCCTACGAGCAGTACTTC.